The 29 T cell receptor beta chains in this list originate from one sample, sequenced in a study of blood T cell repertoires in COVID-19. Using immunoSEQ multiplex PCR, the repertoire was profiled, and TCRdb retains in-frame clones only, with some absent. The data show under 200,000 clones, less than 85% seen once. The sample was PBMCs or T cells enriched from blood (not recorded which). The receptors were gathered from a woman aged 55-69 years with acute COVID-19.

V and J are TRBV9 and TRBJ1-4; TRBD1 matches at 7 bases. The V segment lost 0 bases and the J segment 6 bases; nucleotides outside the gene matches: 5. There are 15 residues in the CDR3. The germline CDR1 and CDR2 sequences are SGDLS and YYNGEE. As DNA, the CDR3 is TGTGCCAGCAGCGTAGAGGGGGCCCCAGATGAAAAACTGTTTTTT. Its protein is CASSVEGAPDEKLFF.

The genes are TRBV2 and TRBJ2-3; the D gene is possibly TRBD2 (6 bases). The CDR3 is 16 residues long. V was cut by 6 bases and J by 2 bases, with 18 bases left in between. Germline V gene sequence: CDR1 SNHLY, CDR2 FYNNEI. The CDR3 sequence: CASRFQTRPPTDTQYF. CDR3 nucleotides: TGTGCCAGCAGGTTCCAGACTAGGCCCCCCACAGATACGCAGTATTTT.

This clone appeared a single time. The gene calls are TRBV13 and TRBJ2-5; 8 bases fit TRBD2. This CDR3 has 17 residues. CDR1 is PRHDT and CDR2 is FYEKMQ in the germline V gene (reference sequence). Losses at the gene ends were 2 bases for V and 2 bases for J; bases not matched to a gene: 10. For the CDR3, the DNA is TGTGCCAGCAGCTTAAGCTTTCGGCGGGGGGAGCAAGAGACCCAGTACTTC. This gives the protein CASSLSFRRGEQETQYF.

The rearrangement uses TRBV2 and TRBJ1-2; D gene unclear. The CDR3 consists of 11 residues. Trimming shortened V by 6 bases and J by 8 bases, and 10 bases separated the two germline ends. CDR1 SNHLY and CDR2 FYNNEI come from the germline V gene. The CDR3 bases are TGTGCCAGCAGCCCAGAAAACGGCTACACCTTC. Translated: CASSPENGYTF. The entire variable domain, with the rest obtained from reference TRBV2 and TRBJ1-2, is as follows: EPEVTQTPSHQVTQMGQEVILRCVPISNHLYFYWYRQILGQKVEFLVSFYNNEISEKSEIFDDQFSVERPDGSNFTLKIRSTKLEDSAMYFCASSPENGYTFGSGTRLTVV.

CDR3 amino acids: CASRAVSGTGVGYTF. CDR3 DNA sequence: TGTGCCAGCAGGGCGGTCTCCGGGACAGGGGTCGGCTACACCTTC. The J gene is TRBJ1-2, the V gene TRBV5-4, with 10 positions matching TRBD1. V gave up 5 bases and J gave up 8 bases; unmatched junction bases: 12. The germline CDR1 and CDR2 sequences are SGHNT and YYREEE (reference sequence). The CDR3 covers 15 residues.

This chain connects TRBV12-3 or TRBV12-4 to TRBJ1-1; D perhaps matches TRBD1 (5 bases). V dropped 3 bases and J dropped 8 bases, with 7 bases sitting between them. This CDR3 contains 11 residues. The CDR3 DNA is TGTGCCAGCAGTTTTCGGGGGGAAGCTTTCTTT. This codes for CASSFRGEAFF.

This chain uses TRBV7-8 with TRBJ1-5; D gene uncertain. Germline V gives CDR1 SGHVS, CDR2 FQNEAQ. The CDR3 is made up of 15 amino acids. The V end was cut by 1 base, the J end by 1 base, with 8 bases between. The CDR3 sequence: CASSLEATSNQPQHF. CDR3 in DNA: TGTGCCAGCAGCTTAGAAGCCACGAGCAATCAGCCCCAGCATTTT.

The chain employs TRBV25-1 and TRBJ2-3; 8 nucleotides align to TRBD2. J lost 4 bases, V lost 4 bases, and 4 bases had no gene match. There are 14 residues in the CDR3. In germline, CDR1 is MGHDK, CDR2 SYGVNS. As DNA, the CDR3 is TGTGCCAGCAGTGGAACAGCGGGAGCAGATACGCAGTATTTT. It codes for CASSGTAGADTQYF.

The J gene is TRBJ2-3, the V gene TRBV25-1; D gene unclear. The germline V and J ends were trimmed by 8 bases and 6 bases, with 6 bases remaining between them. The V gene's germline CDR1 is MGHDK and CDR2 SYGVNS. The CDR3 runs 10 residues. The CDR3 DNA reads as TGTGCCAGCGTAGCCGATACGCAGTATTTT. This gives the protein CASVADTQYF.

In its sample, this clone was seen a few times. The gene calls are TRBV5-1 and TRBJ1-2, with a possible D match to TRBD1 (6 bases). Looked up from germline, CDR1 is SGHRS and CDR2 is YFSETQ. The germline V and J ends were trimmed by 7 bases and 4 bases, with 20 bases remaining between them. The length of the CDR3 is 15 residues. As DNA, the CDR3 is TGCGCCAGCGGGACCACAGGGCCCCCCGGCTATGGCTACACCTTC. This codes for CASGTTGPPGYGYTF.

The genes are TRBV6-4 and TRBJ1-1; unclear D gene. V dropped 9 bases and J dropped 4 bases, with 12 bases sitting between them. This CDR3 contains 12 residues. From germline, CDR1 is MRHNA and CDR2 SNTAGT. This chain's CDR3 is CARGGGLTEAFF. The CDR3 nucleotides read TGTGCCAGGGGTGGAGGACTCACTGAAGCTTTCTTT.

The chain has TRBV7-2 and TRBJ1-3; no reliable D call. V was shortened by 6 bases and J by 0 bases, with 12 bases between the two germline ends. The CDR3 is 15 residues long. In germline, CDR1 is SGHTA, CDR2 FQGNSA. The DNA for the CDR3 is TGTGCCAGCAGTGTAACGGGTCCCTCTGGAAACACCATATATTTT. Residues: CASSVTGPSGNTIYF.

V usage is TRBV11-3 and J usage is TRBJ2-5, with TRBD2 matching over 7 bases. Trimming took 3 bases from V and 5 from J; bases not matched to a gene: 3. Germline V gives CDR1 SGHNT, CDR2 YENEEA. This CDR3 spans 13 amino acids. As DNA, the CDR3 is TGTGCCAGCAGCTTTCGGGGAGGGGAGACCCAGTACTTC. Its protein is CASSFRGGETQYF.

This chain joins TRBV6-5 and TRBJ1-4; D unresolved. Trimming shortened V by 3 bases and J by 8 bases, and 13 bases separated the two germline ends. Germline V gene lookup returns CDR1 MNHEY and CDR2 SVGAGI. CDR3 length equals 14 residues. This chain's CDR3 is CASSYQAGAEKLFF. The CDR3, as DNA: TGTGCCAGCAGTTATCAGGCGGGAGCCGAAAAACTGTTTTTT.

The rearrangement joins TRBV5-6 to TRBJ1-4, with no clear D. This CDR3 contains 16 residues. CDR1 and CDR2 (germline): SGHDT, YYEEEE. V was pared by 0 bases and J by 3 bases, with 12 bases between. CDR3: CASSLVRRTSNEKLFF. Written as DNA, the CDR3 is TGTGCCAGCAGCTTGGTGAGGAGGACTTCTAATGAAAAACTGTTTTTT.

The chain recombines TRBV5-5 with TRBJ1-2, with 7 bases identical to TRBD1. Trimming cost V 6 bases and J 7 bases; bases outside gene matches: 12. The CDR3 totals 14 residues. The V gene's germline CDR1 is SGHKS and CDR2 YYEKEE (reference sequence). The CDR3 is CASISSTTGVGYTF. DNA of the CDR3: TGTGCCAGCATCAGTTCAACCACAGGGGTTGGCTACACCTTC.

V gene TRBV7-2 combines with J gene TRBJ2-1; possible D gene TRBD2, 5 bases. This CDR3 is 16 amino acids long. Germline loops: CDR1 SGHTA, CDR2 FQGNSA. Trimming took off 2 bases at V and 2 bases at J, with 13 bases between the two ends. CDR3 residues: CASSLKGRNTYNEQFF. In DNA, the CDR3 is TGTGCCAGCAGCTTAAAAGGGAGAAACACCTACAATGAGCAGTTCTTC.

The J gene is TRBJ1-4, the V gene TRBV6-2 or TRBV6-3, with D tentatively TRBD1 (5 bases). In germline, CDR1 is MNHEY, CDR2 SVGEGT. Trimming cost V 3 bases and J 3 bases, with 11 bases left between them. The CDR3 length is 15 residues. CDR3 protein: CASSYSGLSNEKLFF. As DNA, the CDR3 is TGTGCCAGCAGTTATTCAGGGTTGTCTAATGAAAAACTGTTTTTT.

The chain employs TRBV5-4 and TRBJ2-1; 7 nucleotides line up with TRBD2. The CDR3 totals 13 residues. With 4 bases clipped from V and 15 bases from J, the junction kept 13 bases outside the gene matches. CDR1 and CDR2 (germline): SGHNT, YYREEE (reference sequence). The CDR3 is CASSTSRTRFSFF. The CDR3 DNA is TGTGCCAGCAGCACAAGCCGGACTAGATTTTCGTTCTTC.

This sequence joins TRBV30 and TRBJ1-2, with TRBD1 matching over 7 bases. CDR3 size: 13 residues. Germline V gene data show CDR1 as GTSNPN and CDR2 as SVGIG (reference sequence). J was trimmed by 3 bases and V by 2 bases; bases with no gene match: 3. CDR3 in amino acids: CAWSTGEYYGYTF. The CDR3 bases are TGTGCCTGGAGTACAGGGGAATACTATGGCTACACCTTC.

The chain is built from TRBV4-1 and TRBJ2-3; 8 positions agree with TRBD1. V trimming: 4 bases; J trimming: 8 bases; junction bases outside the gene matches: 8. From germline, CDR1 is MGHRA and CDR2 YSYEKL. This CDR3 spans 14 amino acids. The CDR3, as DNA: TGCGCCAGCAGCCTCCCGCAGGGGGCGGGTACGCAGTATTTT. Protein product: CASSLPQGAGTQYF.

This clone was found many times. The V gene is TRBV6-2 or TRBV6-3, the J gene TRBJ2-5; the D is unclear. The germline V and J ends were trimmed by 1 base and 1 base, with 4 bases remaining between them. This CDR3 is built from 13 residues. Germline-derived CDR1 and CDR2 are MNHEY and SVGEGT. The CDR3 sequence: CASSYYSQETQYF. CDR3 coding DNA: TGTGCCAGCAGTTACTATAGCCAAGAGACCCAGTACTTC.

The J gene is TRBJ2-7, the V gene TRBV9; TRBD2 aligns across 8 bases. The ends lost 7 bases at V and 3 bases at J; junction bases unmatched: 6. Germline-derived CDR1 and CDR2 are SGDLS and YYNGEE. The CDR3 sequence is 13 residues long. The CDR3 region has the DNA TGTGCCAGCTCAGGAGCGGGGGACTACGAGCAGTACTTC. Its translation is CASSGAGDYEQYF.

The genes are TRBV12-3 or TRBV12-4 and TRBJ2-7; possible D gene TRBD1, 6 bases. Trimming cost V 3 bases and J 7 bases, with 10 bases left between them. The CDR3 runs to 12 residues. CDR3 loop: CASSLNREEQYF. As DNA, the CDR3 is TGTGCCAGCAGTTTGAACAGGGAAGAGCAGTACTTC.

The chain employs TRBV28 and TRBJ1-3; tentatively, D is TRBD1 (5 bases). V lost 6 bases to trimming and J lost 1 base, with 13 bases between them. Germline loops: CDR1 MDHEN, CDR2 SYDVKM. CDR3 length: 15 residues. Here the CDR3 reads CASRNFQGSGNTIYF. In DNA form, the CDR3 reads TGTGCCAGCAGGAACTTCCAGGGTTCTGGAAACACCATATATTTT. The full variable domain, its missing parts supplied by reference TRBV28 and TRBJ1-3, is DVKVTQSSRYLVKRTGEKVFLECVQDMDHENMFWYRQDPGLGLRLIYFSYDVKMKEKGDIPEGYSVSREKKERFSLILESASTNQTSMYLCASRNFQGSGNTIYFGEGSWLTVV.

The chain carries TRBV20-1 and TRBJ1-4; D is perhaps TRBD1 (6 bases). The germline V gene has CDR1 DFQATT and CDR2 SNEGSKA (reference sequence). This CDR3 comprises 15 residues. V was cut by 3 bases and J by 6 bases, with 17 bases left in between. CDR3 residues: CSASDPQDSDEKLFF. CDR3 nucleotides: TGCAGTGCTAGTGATCCCCAGGACAGTGATGAAAAACTGTTTTTT.

The chain has TRBV25-1 and TRBJ1-5, with D possibly being TRBD1 (5 bases). The CDR3 contains 13 residues. The germline CDR1 and CDR2 sequences are MGHDK and SYGVNS. The V and J ends lost 3 bases and 5 bases respectively, with 8 bases between them. The CDR3 sequence is CASSDQGDQPQHF. The CDR3 DNA reads as TGTGCCAGCAGTGATCAGGGCGATCAGCCCCAGCATTTT.

This chain connects TRBV2 to TRBJ2-1; the match to TRBD1 covers 7 bases. Germline V CDR1 and CDR2: SNHLY, FYNNEI. The length of the CDR3 is 12 residues. V lost 5 bases to trimming and J lost 9 bases; unmatched junction nucleotides: 4. The CDR3 region is CASSTTGVEQFF. DNA of the CDR3: TGTGCCAGCAGTACAACAGGGGTTGAGCAGTTCTTC.

The CDR3 sequence is CASSVAGIPQETQYF. CDR3 nucleotide sequence: TGTGCCAGCAGCGTCGCGGGAATTCCCCAAGAGACCCAGTACTTC. The V and J genes are TRBV9 and TRBJ2-5, with a possible D match to TRBD2 (6 bases). This CDR3 is 15 amino acids long. Germline values: CDR1 SGDLS, CDR2 YYNGEE. Trimming left V 2 bases short and J 1 base short, with 12 bases between.